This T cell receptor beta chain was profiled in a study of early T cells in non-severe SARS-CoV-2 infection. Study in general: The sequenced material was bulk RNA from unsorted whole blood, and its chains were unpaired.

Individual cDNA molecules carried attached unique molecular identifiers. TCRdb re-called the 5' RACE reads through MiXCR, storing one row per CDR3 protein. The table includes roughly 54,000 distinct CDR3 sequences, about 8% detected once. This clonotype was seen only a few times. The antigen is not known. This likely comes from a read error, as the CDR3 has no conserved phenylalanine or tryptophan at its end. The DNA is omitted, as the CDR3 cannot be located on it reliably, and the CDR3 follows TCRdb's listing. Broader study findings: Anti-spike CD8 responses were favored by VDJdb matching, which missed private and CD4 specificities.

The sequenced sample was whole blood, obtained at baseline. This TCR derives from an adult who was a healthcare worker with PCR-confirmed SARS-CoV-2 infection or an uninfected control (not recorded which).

CDR3 region: CASSRDVMRG. This chain links TRBV6-5 with TRBJ1-6; the table's D call TRBD1 went unverified against the DNA. Germline V gene data show CDR1 as MNHEY and CDR2 as SVGAGI. Termini included, the CDR3 measures 10 amino acids.